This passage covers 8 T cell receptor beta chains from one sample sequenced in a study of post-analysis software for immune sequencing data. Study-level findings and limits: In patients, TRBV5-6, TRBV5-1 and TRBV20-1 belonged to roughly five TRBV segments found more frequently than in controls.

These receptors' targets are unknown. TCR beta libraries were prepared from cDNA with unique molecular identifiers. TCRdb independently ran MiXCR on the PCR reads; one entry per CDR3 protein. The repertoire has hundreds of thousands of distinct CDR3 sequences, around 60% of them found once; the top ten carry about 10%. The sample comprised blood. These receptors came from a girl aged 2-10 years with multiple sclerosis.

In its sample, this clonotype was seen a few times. In nucleotides, the CDR3 is TGCGCCAGCAGCCCCTTCGGGGTCTCCTACGAGCAGTACTTC. It is translated as CASSPFGVSYEQYF. The chain employs TRBV5-1 and TRBJ2-7; D may be TRBD2 (5 bases). CDR1 and CDR2 (germline): SGHRS, YFSETQ. V gave up 4 bases and J gave up 0 bases, with 11 bases separating them. This CDR3 has 14 amino acids.

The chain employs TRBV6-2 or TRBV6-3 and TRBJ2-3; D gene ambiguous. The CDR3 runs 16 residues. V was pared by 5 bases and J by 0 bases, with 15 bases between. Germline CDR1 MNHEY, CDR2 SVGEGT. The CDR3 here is CASSPYYSSSTDTQYF. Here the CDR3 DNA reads TGTGCCAGCAGTCCCTACTATTCCTCTAGCACAGATACGCAGTATTTT.

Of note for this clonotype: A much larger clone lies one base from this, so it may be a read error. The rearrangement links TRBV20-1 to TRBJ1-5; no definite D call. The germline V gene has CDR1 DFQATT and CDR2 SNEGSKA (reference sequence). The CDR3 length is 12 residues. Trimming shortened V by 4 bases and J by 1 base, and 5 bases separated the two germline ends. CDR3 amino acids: CSAMGSNQPQHF. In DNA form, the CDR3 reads TGCAGTGCTATGGGCAGCAATCAGCCCCAGCATTTT.

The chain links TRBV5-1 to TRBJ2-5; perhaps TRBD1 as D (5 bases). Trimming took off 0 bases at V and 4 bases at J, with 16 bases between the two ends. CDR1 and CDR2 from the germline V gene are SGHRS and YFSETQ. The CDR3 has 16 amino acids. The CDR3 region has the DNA TGCGCCAGCAGCTTGGCCAACGGCAGGGCACGAGAGACCCAGTACTTC. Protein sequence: CASSLANGRARETQYF.

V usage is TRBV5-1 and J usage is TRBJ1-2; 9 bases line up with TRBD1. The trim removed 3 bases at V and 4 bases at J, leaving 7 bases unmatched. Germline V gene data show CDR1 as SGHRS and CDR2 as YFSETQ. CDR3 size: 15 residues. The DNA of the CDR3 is TGCGCCAGCAGCTGGGACACAGGGGGCGCCTATGGCTACACCTTC. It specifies CASSWDTGGAYGYTF.

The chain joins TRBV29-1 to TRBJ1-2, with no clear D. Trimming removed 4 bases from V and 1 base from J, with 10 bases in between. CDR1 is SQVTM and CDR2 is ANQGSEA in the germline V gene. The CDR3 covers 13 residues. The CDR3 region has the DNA TGCAGCGTTGGATCGGGGTTTAACTATGGCTACACCTTC. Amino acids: CSVGSGFNYGYTF. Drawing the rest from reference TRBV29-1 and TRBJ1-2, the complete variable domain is SAVISQKPSRDICQRGTSLTIQCQVDSQVTMMFWYRQQPGQSLTLIATANQGSEATYESGFVIDKFPISRPNLTFSTLTVSNMSPEDSSIYLCSVGSGFNYGYTFGSGTRLTVV.

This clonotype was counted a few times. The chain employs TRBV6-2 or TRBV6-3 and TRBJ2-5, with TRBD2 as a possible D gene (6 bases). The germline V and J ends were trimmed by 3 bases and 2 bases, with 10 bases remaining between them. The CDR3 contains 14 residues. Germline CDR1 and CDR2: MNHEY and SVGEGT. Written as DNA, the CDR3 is TGTGCCAGCAGTTATGCGGGGTCTCAAGAGACCCAGTACTTC. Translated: CASSYAGSQETQYF.

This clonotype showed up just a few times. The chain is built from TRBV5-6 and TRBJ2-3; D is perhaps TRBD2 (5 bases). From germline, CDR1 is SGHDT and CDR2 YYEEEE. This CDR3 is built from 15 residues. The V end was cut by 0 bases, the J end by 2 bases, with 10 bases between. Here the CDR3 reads CASSLAPGYTDTQYF. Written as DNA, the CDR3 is TGTGCCAGCAGCTTGGCGCCGGGATACACAGATACGCAGTATTTT.